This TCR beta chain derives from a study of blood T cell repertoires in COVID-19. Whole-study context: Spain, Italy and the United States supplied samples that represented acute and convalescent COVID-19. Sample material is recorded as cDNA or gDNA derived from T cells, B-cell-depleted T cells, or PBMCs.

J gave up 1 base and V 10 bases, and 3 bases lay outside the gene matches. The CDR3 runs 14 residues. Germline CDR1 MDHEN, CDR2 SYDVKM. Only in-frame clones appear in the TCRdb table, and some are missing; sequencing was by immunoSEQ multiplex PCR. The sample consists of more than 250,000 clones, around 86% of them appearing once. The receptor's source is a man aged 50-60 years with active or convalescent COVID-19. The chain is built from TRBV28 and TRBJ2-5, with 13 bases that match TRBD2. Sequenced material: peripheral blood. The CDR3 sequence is CATWTSGGQETQYF. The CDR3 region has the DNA TGTGCCACCTGGACTAGCGGGGGCCAAGAGACCCAGTACTTC.